Sequencing of this T cell receptor beta chain was carried out in a study of blood T cell repertoires in COVID-19 (dated by TCRdb to the early 2020s). Looking at the study overall: The collaborator samples originated in the United States, Italy and Spain and spanned the acute and convalescent phases of COVID-19. Samples were obtained from the ongoing ImmuneRACE study (first 160 participants) and from 1,254 subjects provided by 6 global collaborators. A de-identified subject ID, COVID-19 status, age in years and sex were almost always included in the sample metadata. Deeply sampled blood TCRbeta repertoires from subjects exposed to, actively infected with, or recovered from COVID-19 were included in the dataset. The material from the prospective study consisted of cDNA or gDNA derived from T cells, B-cell-depleted T cells, or PBMCs. The repertoires were released in a freely available public database meant as a resource for research on the immune response to SARS-CoV-2. HLA class I and class II types, where available, came from metadata supplied by the sample provider rather than from assay-based typing. Summary of the overall study and its limitations: Clinical and demographic metadata were provided uncurated, with the amount varying by source and participant.

Whole blood was collected in K2EDTA tubes by collaborating institutions according to the institutions' own protocols. Collaborator samples were shipped for TCRbeta analysis as frozen whole blood, isolated PBMCs, or DNA extracted from either sample type. TCRbeta CDR3 regions were amplified from genomic DNA by means of the immunoSEQ Assay, a bias-controlled multiplex PCR. In the original analysis: Within the assay, amplification of reference gene primers was used to estimate how many nucleated cells each sample contained. To quantify the absolute abundance of each unique TCRbeta CDR3 rearrangement, sequence reads were collapsed and filtered. For each sample, productive Simpson clonality was calculated by taking the square root of Simpson's diversity index across productive rearrangements. The immuneACCESS repertoire file appears here via TCRdb, limited to in-frame rearrangements. These files lack a portion of the clones; in checked studies, under half of the deficit traces to unresolved V genes, and the cause of the others is not known. D and trimming were read from the DNA, whereas the V and J calls and clone size are those reported in that table. The sample records about 220,000 clones, more than 75% of which are singletons. Roughly 12% of the sample goes to the ten largest clones.

Notes on this clone: It lacks a known antigen. No base quality values were provided; no much bigger clone lies one nucleotide off.

Relative to germline, V is 1 base shorter and J is 0 bases shorter, with 13 bases between their ends. The germline V gene gives CDR1 as ENHRY and CDR2 as SYGVKD. Including the terminal cysteine and phenylalanine, the CDR3 comprises 17 residues. Only CDR3 DNA is held: 51 bases, read in frame from base 1. This receptor was identified in a human donor in a cohort sampled during active COVID-19. Sequencing was performed on peripheral blood. The chain is encoded by TRBV10-3 joined to TRBJ2-1; matching of 6 bases hints at TRBD2 as the D gene. The CDR3 protein sequence reads: CAISELGLLASYNEQFF. The DNA sequence is TGTGCCATCAGTGAGTTGGGACTCCTCGCCTCCTACAATGAGCAGTTCTTC.